The 32 T cell receptor beta chains below come from one sample, sequenced in a study of control samples from healthy donors and cancer patients. Some clones are missing from TCRdb's copy, which holds only in-frame ones; the method was immunoSEQ multiplex PCR. The profile shows 200,000 or so clones, around 94% of them singletons. The sequencing sample was made of blood. The source of these receptors is a man aged 50-60 years in good health.

V and J are TRBV5-4 and TRBJ2-5; D perhaps matches TRBD1 (5 bases). V lost 5 bases and J lost 3, with 20 bases in between. The CDR3 is made up of 16 amino acids. Germline V lookup: CDR1 SGHNT, CDR2 YYREEE (reference sequence). The CDR3 nucleotides read TGTGCCAGCAGTCCGGTGGGTCAGGGATATGAAGAGACCCAGTACTTC. Translation: CASSPVGQGYEETQYF.

The rearrangement uses TRBV25-1 and TRBJ2-7; no reliable D call. Trimming took off 4 bases at V and 4 bases at J, with 11 bases between the two ends. The CDR3 is 13 amino acids. In germline, CDR1 is MGHDK, CDR2 SYGVNS. The CDR3 region has the DNA TGTGCCAGCAGTGGCCTTGAAGGTTACGAGCAGTACTTC. It specifies CASSGLEGYEQYF.

The rearrangement links TRBV5-6 to TRBJ2-1; D is unclear. From germline, CDR1 is SGHDT and CDR2 YYEEEE. V was pared by 6 bases and J by 2 bases, with 9 bases between. The length of the CDR3 is 13 residues. This CDR3 reads CASTPQPYNEQFF. CDR3 DNA sequence: TGTGCCAGCACTCCTCAGCCCTACAATGAGCAGTTCTTC.

The chain couples TRBV28 to TRBJ2-1; D not certain. Germline CDR1 is MDHEN and CDR2 is SYDVKM. The CDR3 contains 17 residues. The V gene lost 2 bases and the J gene lost 5 bases, with 19 bases spanning the gap. For the CDR3, the DNA is TGTGCCAGCAGTTTACCCATCCCCCAGGAGATTGACAATGAGCAGTTCTTC. The encoded protein is CASSLPIPQEIDNEQFF.

As concerns this clone: Other nucleotide sequences in the sample specify the same CDR3. The chain joins TRBV5-1 to TRBJ1-1; a weak D match, TRBD1 (5 bases). In germline, CDR1 is SGHRS, CDR2 YFSETQ. The CDR3 is 14 residues long. With 0 bases removed from V and 5 bases from J, the gap between germline ends came to 11 bases. The CDR3 DNA reads TGCGCCAGCAGCTTGGAAGGGGTCCGGACTGAAGCTTTCTTT. The encoded protein is CASSLEGVRTEAFF.

The J gene is TRBJ1-6, the V gene TRBV30, with D hard to call. The CDR3 has 15 amino acids. The germline CDR1 and CDR2 sequences are GTSNPN and SVGIG (reference sequence). V was clipped by 4 bases and J by 7 bases, with 17 bases between them. The CDR3: CAWTMGTIRNSPLHF. The DNA for the CDR3 is TGTGCCTGGACTATGGGAACGATACGAAATTCACCCCTCCACTTT.

The chain has TRBV5-1 and TRBJ1-4; D remains unclear. The germline V and J ends were trimmed by 2 bases and 0 bases, with 8 bases remaining between them. CDR3 length: 15 amino acids. CDR1 SGHRS and CDR2 YFSETQ come from the germline V gene. The CDR3 protein is CASSFGGTTNEKLFF. The CDR3 nucleotides read TGCGCCAGCAGCTTCGGCGGGACAACTAATGAAAAACTGTTTTTT.

This chain links TRBV9 with TRBJ2-5; 7 bases are shared with TRBD1. This CDR3 is built from 13 residues. V shed 5 bases and J 5 bases; nucleotides not matched to a gene: 6. Germline lookup yields CDR1 SGDLS and CDR2 YYNGEE. The CDR3 region has the DNA TGTGCCAGCAGTACGACAGGGTTCGAGACCCAGTACTTC. The encoded protein is CASSTTGFETQYF.

This chain links TRBV21-1 with TRBJ2-7; the tabulated D call, TRBD1, remains unverified against the DNA. TRBV21-1 counts as a pseudogene. The CDR3 spans 14 residues. The CDR3 nucleotides are TGTGCCAGCAGCAGGGACACACTATCCTACGAGCAGTACGTC. Translated, it gives CASSRDTLSYEQYV.

CDR3 nucleotide sequence: TGCAGCGTCAGGGGCCGACGTGAGCTAGACGAGCAGTACTTC. Translation gives CSVRGRRELDEQYF. The gene calls are TRBV29-1 and TRBJ2-7, with D possibly TRBD1 on 6 matching bases. CDR1 is SQVTM and CDR2 is ANQGSEA in the germline V gene. This CDR3 region has 14 residues. Trimming cost V 6 bases and J 5 bases, with 20 bases left between them.

This clone was detected a few times. The rearrangement links TRBV6-5 to TRBJ1-1, with TRBD1 as a possible D gene (5 bases). The CDR3 contains 15 residues. Trimming removed 4 bases from V and 1 base from J, with 13 bases in between. Germline values: CDR1 MNHEY, CDR2 SVGAGI. The CDR3 nucleotides are TGTGCCAGCAGTTCACATCTTCAGGGGAACACTGAAGCTTTCTTT. This translates into CASSSHLQGNTEAFF.

V is TRBV28 and J is TRBJ1-1, with 8 bases lining up with TRBD1. The germline V gene encodes CDR1 MDHEN and CDR2 SYDVKM. Trimming took 5 bases from V and 6 from J; bases not matched to a gene: 11. The CDR3 extends over 15 amino acids. CDR3 amino acids: CASSPDGTGKAEAFF. CDR3 nucleotides: TGTGCCAGCAGTCCCGACGGGACAGGTAAAGCTGAAGCTTTCTTT.

This chain uses TRBV7-2 with TRBJ1-6; D possibly corresponds to TRBD1 (5 bases). The CDR3 extends over 13 amino acids. Germline loops: CDR1 SGHTA, CDR2 FQGNSA. Trimming took off 8 bases at V and 7 bases at J, with 12 bases between the two ends. CDR3: CASGSRQNSPLHF. The CDR3 nucleotides are TGTGCCAGCGGATCAAGACAGAATTCACCCCTCCACTTT. Based on the CDR3 plus reference TRBV7-2 and TRBJ1-6, the full variable domain is GAGVSQSPSNKVTEKGKDVELRCDPISGHTALYWYRQSLGQGLEFLIYFQGNSAPDKSGLPSDRFSAERTGGSVSTLTIQRTQQEDSAVYLCASGSRQNSPLHFGNGTRLTVT.

The chain has TRBV19 and TRBJ2-7; 10 bases agree with TRBD1. This CDR3 is 13 amino acids long. Germline values: CDR1 LNHDA, CDR2 SQIVND (reference sequence). V lost 7 bases and J lost 3; bases outside the gene matches: 3. The CDR3 region has the DNA TGTGCCAGTACTAGGACAGGGGGCTACGAGCAGTACTTC. Translation gives CASTRTGGYEQYF.

The V call is TRBV5-5, the J call TRBJ1-3, with D perhaps TRBD1 (5 bases). Trimming left V 3 bases short and J 0 bases short, with 13 bases between. This CDR3 is 16 amino acids long. The germline V gene has CDR1 SGHKS and CDR2 YYEKEE (reference sequence). The CDR3 loop is CASSSGQGVSGNTIYF. CDR3 sequence (DNA): TGTGCCAGCAGCTCTGGGCAGGGTGTCTCTGGAAACACCATATATTTT.

This clone was seen a single time. This chain uses TRBV5-5 with TRBJ1-2, with D perhaps TRBD1 (6 bases). Germline V CDR1 and CDR2: SGHKS, YYEKEE (reference sequence). Deletions cut 1 base from V and 5 bases from J, with 12 bases between. CDR3 length: 14 residues. CDR3 sequence (DNA): TGTGCCAGCAGCTTGTCGGCCAGGGGATATGGCTACACCTTC. Translated, it gives CASSLSARGYGYTF.

This clone was counted a single time. The chain couples TRBV18 to TRBJ1-3; no firm D call. This CDR3 contains 16 residues. The germline CDR1 and CDR2 sequences are KGHSH and LQKENI. V was clipped by 3 bases and J by 0 bases, with 12 bases between them. The CDR3: CASSPVPGFSGNTIYF. CDR3 nucleotide sequence: TGTGCCAGCTCACCTGTTCCGGGATTCTCTGGAAACACCATATATTTT.

This clone was picked up a small number of times. The CDR3: CASNSGRPRAEAFF. CDR3 DNA: TGTGCCAGCAACTCAGGACGCCCCAGGGCTGAAGCTTTCTTT. The rearrangement links TRBV6-5 to TRBJ1-1, with D tentatively TRBD1 (5 bases). Trimming left V 7 bases short and J 6 bases short, with 18 bases between. This CDR3 is built from 14 residues. Germline CDR1 reads MNHEY; CDR2 reads SVGAGI.

The J gene is TRBJ2-5, the V gene TRBV7-2; D is ambiguous. Between the trimmed V and J ends, which lost 5 bases and 1 base, there was a span of 14 bases. The CDR3 has 15 amino acids. Germline V CDR1 and CDR2: SGHTA, FQGNSA. DNA of the CDR3: TGTGCCAGCAGCCTCGAGGCCTTATCCCAAGAGACCCAGTACTTC. This encodes CASSLEALSQETQYF.

The chain uses TRBV12-3 or TRBV12-4 and TRBJ1-2; D gene ambiguous. The CDR3 is 11 amino acids. Trimming stripped 9 bases from V and 8 bases from J, with 13 bases between. The CDR3 is CARKGSDGYTF. CDR3 nucleotides: TGTGCCAGGAAAGGGTCTGACGGCTACACCTTC.

This chain connects TRBV7-3 to TRBJ1-6; D uncertain. CDR1 is SGHTA, CDR2 FQGTGA, per germline. This CDR3 is 15 amino acids long. Deletions cut 0 bases from V and 7 bases from J, with 10 bases between. CDR3 in DNA: TGTGCCAGCAGCTTAACGGCCCCCGGGAATTCACCCCTCCACTTT. Its protein is CASSLTAPGNSPLHF.

This clone was seen once. V gene TRBV18 combines with J gene TRBJ1-5; 9 bases fit TRBD1. The length of the CDR3 is 14 residues. V lost 4 bases and J lost 4; bases outside the gene matches: 2. Germline V lookup: CDR1 KGHSH, CDR2 LQKENI. The CDR3 coding sequence is TGTGCCAGCTCACAGGGACAGGGTAATCAGCCCCAGCATTTT. It is translated as CASSQGQGNQPQHF.

The rearrangement uses TRBV2 and TRBJ1-5; D gene unclear. Germline V CDR1 and CDR2: SNHLY, FYNNEI. The CDR3 consists of 14 residues. V was pared by 5 bases and J by 3 bases, with 11 bases between. The CDR3 DNA reads TGTGCCAGCAGTCAGACGAGTGACAATCAGCCCCAGCATTTT. Residues: CASSQTSDNQPQHF.

Comment on this clone: Other DNA sequences in the sample encode the same CDR3. This chain links TRBV5-1 with TRBJ1-1; D not resolved. The germline CDR1 and CDR2 sequences are SGHRS and YFSETQ. The length of the CDR3 is 13 residues. Trimming pared 0 bases from V and 0 bases from J, leaving 3 bases between. The CDR3 protein is CASSLGVNTEAFF. CDR3 in DNA: TGCGCCAGCAGCTTGGGTGTGAACACTGAAGCTTTCTTT.

This clone was detected once. The chain employs TRBV19 and TRBJ2-2, with a tentative D call TRBD2 (6 bases). CDR1 LNHDA and CDR2 SQIVND come from the germline V gene (reference sequence). Trimming shortened V by 5 bases and J by 1 base, and 11 bases separated the two germline ends. This CDR3 spans 15 amino acids. CDR3 residues: CASSLPGVNTGELFF. The CDR3 DNA follows: TGTGCCAGTAGTTTACCGGGAGTGAACACCGGGGAGCTGTTTTTT.

This chain links TRBV27 with TRBJ1-3; 8 nucleotides match TRBD1. The CDR3 runs 13 residues. After removal of 8 bases from V and 4 bases from J, the junction contained 4 bases not matched to a gene. Germline CDR1 is MNHEY and CDR2 is SMNVEV (reference sequence). The CDR3: CASRQGRGNTIYF. CDR3 nucleotides: TGTGCCAGCCGACAGGGGCGCGGAAACACCATATATTTT.

The J gene is TRBJ2-1, the V gene TRBV18, with a possible D match to TRBD2 (6 bases). Trimming cost V 4 bases and J 0 bases, with 13 bases left between them. The CDR3 consists of 16 residues. In germline, CDR1 is KGHSH, CDR2 LQKENI. CDR3 protein: CASSQGLQSSYNEQFF. In DNA form, the CDR3 reads TGTGCCAGCTCACAGGGACTCCAAAGCTCCTACAATGAGCAGTTCTTC.

The rearrangement uses TRBV30 and TRBJ1-5; the match to TRBD1 covers 8 bases. The CDR3 sequence is 16 residues long. Germline V gives CDR1 GTSNPN, CDR2 SVGIG (reference sequence). V lost 1 base and J lost 6; bases outside the gene matches: 11. CDR3 region: CAWSGQGASVGQPQHF. CDR3 bases: TGTGCCTGGAGTGGGCAGGGGGCGTCTGTGGGTCAGCCCCAGCATTTT.

This sequence joins TRBV11-2 and TRBJ2-6, with TRBD1 identical over 8 bases. The CDR3 has 18 residues. From germline, CDR1 is SGHAT and CDR2 FQNNGV. V gave up 3 bases and J gave up 3 bases; unmatched junction bases: 10. The CDR3 nucleotides are TGTGCCAGCAGCTTTCGGTCAGGGGGCGTTTTTGGGGCCAACGTCCTGACTTTC. Its protein is CASSFRSGGVFGANVLTF.

V and J are TRBV3-1 (or the pseudogene TRBV3-2) and TRBJ2-5; 8 bases are shared with TRBD1. Germline CDR1 and CDR2: LGHDT and YNNKEL (reference sequence). J lost 4 bases, V lost 6 bases, and 4 bases had no gene match. The CDR3 spans 13 residues. CDR3 in amino acids: CASSRTGGETQYF. As DNA, the CDR3 is TGTGCCAGCAGTCGCACAGGGGGAGAGACCCAGTACTTC.

The chain joins TRBV11-2 to TRBJ2-2, with 10 nucleotides matching TRBD1. Per germline, CDR1 SGHAT and CDR2 FQNNGV. Losses at the gene ends were 6 bases for V and 5 bases for J; bases not matched to a gene: 9. CDR3 size: 16 residues. CDR3 in amino acids: CASRQAGTGETGELFF. The DNA for the CDR3 is TGTGCCAGCAGACAGGCCGGGACAGGGGAAACCGGGGAGCTGTTTTTT.

The chain combines TRBV7-9 with TRBJ2-3, with 10 bases lining up with TRBD2. CDR1 and CDR2 from the germline V gene are SEHNR and FQNEAQ (reference sequence). Trimming removed 2 bases from V and 2 bases from J; junction bases left unmatched: 10. The CDR3 runs to 18 residues. DNA for the CDR3: TGTGCCAGCAGCTTAACCCCCTATCTAGCGGGGGACACAGATACGCAGTATTTT. This sequence encodes CASSLTPYLAGDTDTQYF.